A single sample gave rise to the 3 T cell receptor beta chains below, sequenced in a study of CXCR3-negative and CXCR3-positive naive CD8 T cells. Findings and limits, study-wide: Higher TRB CDR3 hydrophobicity marked CXCR3-positive naive cells relative to CXCR3-negative naive cells.

UMI-labeled TRB cDNA libraries were prepared by 5' RACE. TCRdb reprocessed the 5' RACE reads and keeps a single row for each CDR3 protein, giving no DNA. The sample's table shows around 88,000 distinct CDR3 sequences. Their cognate antigens are unknown. Sequencing used naive CXCR3+ CD8+ T cells from blood. Subset specified: CD45RO-CCR7+CD27+CD95- naive CD8+ T cells expressing CXCR3 (TNR3+). These receptors originate from a human donor in good health. Some clones in this sample may be carry-over from other donors' samples.

The V gene is TRBV5-5, the J gene TRBJ2-3; the TRBD2 assignment by TCRdb is unverifiable without DNA. Germline CDR1 is SGHKS and CDR2 is YYEKEE (reference sequence). The CDR3 covers 15 residues. This CDR3 is CASSLESPSTDTQYF.

The J gene is TRBJ2-1, the V gene TRBV7-7; TCRdb lists TRBD1, though no DNA is available to test this call. CDR3 length: 16 residues. The germline V gene has CDR1 SSHAT and CDR2 FNYEAQ (reference sequence). The CDR3: CASSLDWTPVYNEQFF.

This rearrangement joins TRBV12-3 or TRBV12-4 to TRBJ2-7; checking the TCRdb D call of TRBD1 is not possible without DNA. This CDR3 spans 14 amino acids. This CDR3 is CASKIQGGPYEQYF.